The 8 T cell receptor beta chains below were found in one sample sequenced in a study of cytomegalovirus exposure and HLA in healthy donors. A multiplex PCR was run with 60 Vbeta primers and 13 Jbeta primers. TCRdb keeps only in-frame clones here, not all; method: immunoSEQ multiplex PCR. The sample yields some 85,000 clones, 65% to 85% seen once. Sequences were obtained from PBMCs. All receptors derive from a woman between 50 and 59 years old in good health and CMV-seronegative.

This clone was seen more than once but under ten times. The V call is TRBV2, the J call TRBJ2-7, with TRBD2 identical over 11 bases. Germline V gene data show CDR1 as SNHLY and CDR2 as FYNNEI. CDR3 length: 14 residues. V was clipped by 4 bases and J by 5 bases; unmatched bases: 4. The CDR3 region has the DNA TGTGCCAGCAGTGTAGCGGGGGGGCCCAACGAGCAGTACGTC. As protein: CASSVAGGPNEQYV.

The chain is built from TRBV27 and TRBJ2-1, with 11 bases that match TRBD2. Per germline, CDR1 MNHEY and CDR2 SMNVEV (reference sequence). Unmatched junction bases numbered 14, after V lost 10 bases and J lost 6 bases. The CDR3 length is 16 residues. CDR3 nucleotides: TGTGCCACCCTAGGGGTAGCGGGGGGGTTGGGCAATGAGCAGTTCTTC. This sequence encodes CATLGVAGGLGNEQFF.

The chain employs TRBV6-1 and TRBJ1-1, with D unresolved. The CDR3 sequence is 14 residues long. The V end was cut by 1 base, the J end by 1 base, with 7 bases between. Germline CDR1 MNHNS, CDR2 SASEGT. CDR3 sequence reads: CASSEVNSNTEAFF. The CDR3 DNA follows: TGTGCCAGCAGTGAAGTTAATTCGAACACTGAAGCTTTCTTT.

This clone was seen just once. V usage is TRBV5-1 and J usage is TRBJ2-2; D is uncertain. The CDR3 contains 12 residues. In germline, CDR1 is SGHRS, CDR2 YFSETQ. Deletions cut 4 bases from V and 3 bases from J, with 4 bases between. This CDR3 is CASSPDTGELFF. DNA of the CDR3: TGCGCCAGCAGCCCGGACACCGGGGAGCTGTTTTTT.

This clone has just one count. The gene calls are TRBV9 and TRBJ2-5; maybe TRBD1 (6 bases). Germline V gene lookup returns CDR1 SGDLS and CDR2 YYNGEE. V was clipped by 4 bases and J by 2 bases, with 15 bases between them. The CDR3 contains 15 residues. The CDR3 nucleotides are TGTGCCAGCAGCCCCCACGGACAGAAGCAAGAGACCCAGTACTTC. Protein product: CASSPHGQKQETQYF.

The chain recombines TRBV9 with TRBJ2-7; no clear D gene. The CDR3 has 14 amino acids. Germline V gene data show CDR1 as SGDLS and CDR2 as YYNGEE. Trimming cost V 0 bases and J 1 base, with 8 bases left between them. CDR3 residues: CASSVVDSSYEQYF. CDR3 nucleotides: TGTGCCAGCAGCGTAGTTGATAGTTCCTACGAGCAGTACTTC.

The chain links TRBV7-9 to TRBJ2-5; TRBD1 might be the D (5 bases). From germline, CDR1 is SEHNR and CDR2 FQNEAQ (reference sequence). V was cut by 0 bases and J by 2 bases, with 7 bases left in between. This CDR3 region has 14 residues. This CDR3 reads CASSLADRQETQYF. The DNA for the CDR3 is TGTGCCAGCAGCTTAGCTGACAGACAAGAGACCCAGTACTTC.

The chain carries TRBV7-9 and TRBJ2-1; 10 nucleotides line up with TRBD2. Germline CDR1 is SEHNR and CDR2 is FQNEAQ (reference sequence). V gave up 7 bases and J gave up 4 bases; unmatched junction bases: 7. There are 15 residues in the CDR3. As DNA, the CDR3 is TGTGCCAGCAACAGCGGGACTAGCGTGTACAATGAGCAGTTCTTC. It translates to CASNSGTSVYNEQFF.